The 30 T cell receptor beta chains in this list originate from one sample, sequenced in a study of blood T cell repertoires in COVID-19. The protocol was immunoSEQ multiplex PCR, while the TCRdb copy is restricted to in-frame clones and leaves out a portion. This table has 80,000 or so clones, around 80% appearing once. The sequenced sample consisted of peripheral blood. The receptors were sampled from a man aged 55-75 years with acute or convalescent COVID-19.

The chain recombines TRBV7-2 with TRBJ2-7, with TRBD2 matching 10 bases. Unmatched junction bases numbered 8, after V lost 6 bases and J lost 6 bases. Looked up from germline, CDR1 is SGHTA and CDR2 is FQGNSA. The CDR3 loop spans 14 amino acids. In DNA, the CDR3 is TGTGCCAGCAGACACAGCGGGAGGGCAGCCGAGCAGTACTTC. Translated, it gives CASRHSGRAAEQYF.

J is TRBJ2-5 and V is TRBV19; D is unclear. There are 15 residues in the CDR3. V lost 9 bases to trimming and J lost 3 bases, with 20 bases between them. CDR1 and CDR2 from the germline V gene are LNHDA and SQIVND (reference sequence). The CDR3 reads CASRPGLASEETQYF. The CDR3 coding sequence is TGTGCCAGCCGCCCCGGATTGGCGAGCGAAGAGACCCAGTACTTC. The full variable domain, completed using reference TRBV19 and TRBJ2-5, is DGGITQSPKYLFRKEGQNVTLSCEQNLNHDAMYWYRQDPGQGLRLIYYSQIVNDFQKGDIAEGYSVSREKKESFPLTVTSAQKNPTAFYLCASRPGLASEETQYFGPGTRLLVL.

This clone was detected only a few times. V is TRBV3-1 (or the pseudogene TRBV3-2) and J is TRBJ2-5; D is perhaps TRBD1 (6 bases). V lost 0 bases to trimming and J lost 6 bases, with 20 bases between them. CDR1 is LGHDT, CDR2 YNNKEL, per germline (reference sequence). The CDR3 sequence is 17 residues long. The CDR3 protein is CASSQELRQVWEKTQYF. For the CDR3, the DNA is TGTGCCAGCAGCCAAGAATTACGACAGGTTTGGGAGAAGACCCAGTACTTC.

This clone has a single count. This sequence joins TRBV7-9 and TRBJ1-1; TRBD1 matches 7 bases. The CDR3 runs 14 residues. The V segment lost 3 bases and the J segment 3 bases; nucleotides outside the gene matches: 4. CDR1 is SEHNR and CDR2 is FQNEAQ in the germline V gene (reference sequence). CDR3 in amino acids: CASSFRQGDTEAFF. DNA for the CDR3: TGTGCCAGCAGCTTTCGGCAGGGGGACACTGAAGCTTTCTTT.

The CDR3, as DNA: TGTGCCAGCAGTTACTCTCGTAGTAGCAATCAGCCCCAGCATTTT. It encodes CASSYSRSSNQPQHF. This rearrangement joins TRBV6-5 to TRBJ1-5; D gene ambiguous. The CDR3 spans 15 residues. The germline V gene encodes CDR1 MNHEY and CDR2 SVGAGI. Deletions cut 0 bases from V and 0 bases from J, with 6 bases between.

The rearrangement joins TRBV7-9 to TRBJ2-3; TRBD1 matches at 8 bases. V was clipped by 1 base and J by 2 bases; unmatched bases: 2. This CDR3 is 15 amino acids long. In germline, CDR1 is SEHNR, CDR2 FQNEAQ (reference sequence). The CDR3 sequence is CASSLGTGSTDTQYF. The CDR3 region has the DNA TGTGCCAGCAGCTTAGGGACAGGGTCCACAGATACGCAGTATTTT.

The genes are TRBV7-2 and TRBJ2-5, with 9 nucleotides matching TRBD1. Germline lookup yields CDR1 SGHTA and CDR2 FQGNSA. The V and J ends lost 1 base and 10 bases, in that order; junction bases with no gene match: 10. The CDR3 has 15 residues. The CDR3 nucleotides are TGTGCCAGCAGCTTAGGCGCCCGGGACAGGGCGTTCCAGTACTTC. Translation gives CASSLGARDRAFQYF. Using reference TRBV7-2 and TRBJ2-5 for the parts outside the CDR3, the full variable domain is GAGVSQSPSNKVTEKGKDVELRCDPISGHTALYWYRQSLGQGLEFLIYFQGNSAPDKSGLPSDRFSAERTGGSVSTLTIQRTQQEDSAVYLCASSLGARDRAFQYFGPGTRLLVL.

The V and J genes are TRBV19 and TRBJ1-1; the D gene is possibly TRBD1 (6 bases). CDR3 size: 12 residues. Trimming removed 5 bases from V and 9 bases from J, with 13 bases in between. The germline V gene encodes CDR1 LNHDA and CDR2 SQIVND (reference sequence). CDR3 nucleotides: TGTGCCAGTAGTTTCCGACAGGAAAAAGCTTTCTTT. Amino acid sequence: CASSFRQEKAFF.

This chain connects TRBV28 to TRBJ1-2; possible D gene TRBD1, 6 bases. Germline V gives CDR1 MDHEN, CDR2 SYDVKM. The CDR3 runs 12 residues. V dropped 7 bases and J dropped 0 bases, with 6 bases sitting between them. In DNA form, the CDR3 reads TGTGCCAGCAACAGGGCTAACTATGGCTACACCTTC. It translates to CASNRANYGYTF.

The chain combines TRBV4-3 with TRBJ1-5; D might be TRBD1 (6 bases). The CDR3 loop spans 15 amino acids. V lost 0 bases and J 4 bases, leaving 10 bases between the germline ends. From germline, CDR1 is LGHNA and CDR2 YSLEER. CDR3 nucleotides: TGCGCCAGCAGCCAAGATAGCACAGGGAATCAGCCCCAGCATTTT. The encoded protein is CASSQDSTGNQPQHF.

This chain joins TRBV7-9 and TRBJ2-2; possible D gene TRBD2, 5 bases. V lost 8 bases, J lost 5 bases, and 12 bases lay in between. The CDR3 runs 13 residues. Germline values: CDR1 SEHNR, CDR2 FQNEAQ (reference sequence). Here the CDR3 DNA reads TGTGCCAGCGAGATCAGAGGGACCGGGGAGCTGTTTTTT. Amino acid sequence: CASEIRGTGELFF.

The sample holds a few counts of this clone. The V and J genes are TRBV7-8 and TRBJ2-3; 10 positions match TRBD2. In germline, CDR1 is SGHVS, CDR2 FQNEAQ. The CDR3 sequence is 17 residues long. The junction had 8 bases not matched to a gene; V was cut back by 5 bases and J by 0 bases. The CDR3 region has the DNA TGTGCCAGCAGCGCCCTTCCGGGACTAGCGAGCACAGATACGCAGTATTTT. Protein sequence: CASSALPGLASTDTQYF.

This clone was found a few times. V and J are TRBV12-3 or TRBV12-4 and TRBJ1-3, with 7 bases aligning to TRBD1. There are 13 residues in the CDR3. Trimming cost V 5 bases and J 8 bases; bases outside gene matches: 6. CDR3 nucleotide sequence: TGTGCCAGCAGTGACATTCAGGGGGACACCATATATTTT. Its translation: CASSDIQGDTIYF.

The V call is TRBV10-3, the J call TRBJ2-7, with 9 bases aligning to TRBD1. This CDR3 is built from 16 residues. Trimming cost V 3 bases and J 5 bases; bases outside gene matches: 11. In germline, CDR1 is ENHRY, CDR2 SYGVKD. The DNA of the CDR3 is TGTGCCATCAGTGATACCCCGGGACAGGGAAGGGACGAGCAGTACTTC. Its protein is CAISDTPGQGRDEQYF.

The table lists this clone with a few counts. CDR3 region: CASSSLRDYGYTF. In DNA, the CDR3 is TGTGCCAGCTCCTCATTACGGGACTATGGCTACACCTTC. V and J are TRBV28 and TRBJ1-2, with D uncertain. Trimming stripped 8 bases from V and 3 bases from J, with 13 bases between. Germline V gene data show CDR1 as MDHEN and CDR2 as SYDVKM. The CDR3 is 13 amino acids.

The chain uses TRBV7-2 and TRBJ1-1, with TRBD1 matching over 9 bases. This CDR3 region has 14 residues. Germline CDR1 is SGHTA and CDR2 is FQGNSA. The V segment lost 5 bases and the J segment 8 bases; nucleotides outside the gene matches: 9. CDR3 DNA: TGTGCCAGCAGCCTGGGACAGGGAATCAGGGAAGCTTTCTTT. This gives the protein CASSLGQGIREAFF.

The V call is TRBV28, the J call TRBJ1-2, with D perhaps TRBD1 (5 bases). Deletions cut 7 bases from V and 6 bases from J, with 18 bases between. The CDR3 extends over 14 amino acids. Germline lookup yields CDR1 MDHEN and CDR2 SYDVKM. The DNA of the CDR3 is TGTGCCAGCAACACAGGTTACCGAAACGATGGCTACACCTTC. Its translation: CASNTGYRNDGYTF.

V is TRBV3-1 (or the pseudogene TRBV3-2) and J is TRBJ1-2; 7 positions match TRBD1. CDR1 is LGHDT, CDR2 YNNKEL, per germline (reference sequence). This CDR3 has 15 amino acids. The junction had 5 bases not matched to a gene; V was cut back by 4 bases and J by 0 bases. CDR3: CASSPRTGTNYGYTF. The CDR3 coding sequence is TGTGCCAGCAGCCCTCGGACAGGCACTAACTATGGCTACACCTTC.

The rearrangement uses TRBV6-5 and TRBJ1-2; D is unclear. The CDR3 sequence is 15 residues long. The germline CDR1 and CDR2 sequences are MNHEY and SVGAGI. V lost 5 bases to trimming and J lost 11 bases, with 24 bases between them. The CDR3 region is CASSPPRHYNSGYTF. CDR3 in DNA: TGTGCCAGCAGTCCACCTCGTCACTATAACTCTGGGTACACCTTC.

The V gene is TRBV27, the J gene TRBJ1-2; the D is unclear. V lost 3 bases to trimming and J lost 4 bases, with 21 bases between them. CDR1 and CDR2 from the germline V gene are MNHEY and SMNVEV (reference sequence). This CDR3 contains 17 residues. CDR3 sequence: CASSFQVIPGSIYGYTF. The CDR3 DNA reads as TGTGCCAGCAGTTTCCAGGTTATCCCCGGTTCGATCTATGGCTACACCTTC.

V is TRBV5-1 and J is TRBJ2-6, with no clear D. The CDR3 length is 15 residues. Germline lookup yields CDR1 SGHRS and CDR2 YFSETQ. The V and J ends lost 1 base and 2 bases respectively, with 7 bases between them. CDR3 in DNA: TGCGCCAGCAGCTTGCTAGGAACTGGGGCCAACGTCCTGACTTTC. The encoded protein is CASSLLGTGANVLTF.

This sequence joins TRBV12-3 or TRBV12-4 and TRBJ2-6; unclear D gene. The CDR3 has 12 amino acids. V was pared by 11 bases and J by 1 base, with 6 bases between. CDR3 sequence: CAVRSGANVLTF. CDR3 nucleotide sequence: TGTGCCGTTAGATCTGGGGCCAACGTCCTGACTTTC.

V gene TRBV21-1 combines with J gene TRBJ1-6; the tabulated D call, TRBD1, remains unverified against the DNA. TRBV21-1 is designated a pseudogene. The CDR3 is made up of 15 amino acids. The CDR3 spells CASSKPQGENSPLHF. Here the CDR3 DNA reads TGTGCCAGCAGCAAGCCACAGGGGGAAAATTCACCCCTCCACTTT.

The CDR3 here is CASSQGTGRNTEAFF. CDR3 coding DNA: TGTGCCAGCAGCCAGGGGACAGGGCGAAACACTGAAGCTTTCTTT. The chain has TRBV7-6 and TRBJ1-1, with 9 nucleotides matching TRBD1. Germline loops: CDR1 SGHVS, CDR2 FNYEAQ. This CDR3 is built from 15 residues. The trim removed 5 bases at V and 2 bases at J, leaving 6 bases unmatched. Variable domain in full (rest from reference TRBV7-6 and TRBJ1-1): GAGVSQSPRYKVTKRGQDVALRCDPISGHVSLYWYRQALGQGPEFLTYFNYEAQQDKSGLPNDRFSAERPEGSISTLTIQRTEQRDSAMYRCASSQGTGRNTEAFFGQGTRLTVV.

The J gene is TRBJ2-1, the V gene TRBV7-2; TRBD2 aligns across 9 bases. CDR1 SGHTA and CDR2 FQGNSA come from the germline V gene. Trimming removed 5 bases from V and 4 bases from J; junction bases left unmatched: 6. This CDR3 contains 15 residues. The CDR3 region has the DNA TGTGCCAGCAGCCCTTCTAGCGGGGCATACAATGAGCAGTTCTTC. The encoded protein is CASSPSSGAYNEQFF.

This chain uses TRBV11-1 with TRBJ2-3; 12 bases agree with TRBD1. The CDR3 has 14 residues. From germline, CDR1 is SGHAT and CDR2 FQDESV (reference sequence). Trimming at V came to 7 bases and at J to 7 bases, leaving 6 bases not matched to a gene. For the CDR3, the DNA is TGTGCCAGCAACCCGGGACAGGGGGCGAATACGCAGTATTTT. Protein: CASNPGQGANTQYF.

The chain has TRBV7-2 and TRBJ2-7; 7 bases agree with TRBD1. CDR3 length: 15 residues. CDR1 and CDR2 (germline): SGHTA, FQGNSA. V shed 6 bases and J 0 bases; nucleotides not matched to a gene: 8. The CDR3 DNA sequence: TGTGCCAGCAGTCATACCGGGGACAGCTCCTACGAGCAGTACTTC. As protein: CASSHTGDSSYEQYF.

The V call is TRBV6-4, the J call TRBJ2-2; unclear D gene. There are 13 residues in the CDR3. Germline V gives CDR1 MRHNA, CDR2 SNTAGT. V lost 4 bases to trimming and J lost 6 bases, with 9 bases between them. CDR3 DNA: TGTGCCAGCAGTGTAGAAGCTCCCGGGGAGCTGTTTTTT. Translation gives CASSVEAPGELFF.

The chain combines TRBV6-6 with TRBJ1-3; D perhaps matches TRBD1 (6 bases). V was pared by 4 bases and J by 4 bases, with 14 bases between. From germline, CDR1 is MNHNY and CDR2 SVGAGI (reference sequence). There are 15 residues in the CDR3. CDR3 residues: CASSSQGSGGNTIYF. Written as DNA, the CDR3 is TGTGCCAGCAGTTCTCAGGGGTCGGGGGGAAACACCATATATTTT.

The chain combines TRBV7-2 with TRBJ2-2; D is undetermined. Germline loops: CDR1 SGHTA, CDR2 FQGNSA. Trimming pared 1 base from V and 9 bases from J, leaving 9 bases between. The CDR3 runs 13 residues. The CDR3 DNA reads as TGTGCCAGCAGCTTAGTCCCGGGTTGGGAGCTGTTTTTT. This codes for CASSLVPGWELFF.